The clone carrying this TCR beta chain has a handful of counts. The data are from a study of early T cells in non-severe SARS-CoV-2 infection. Unique molecular identifiers were affixed to single, distinct cDNA molecules. TCRdb recomputed calls from the 5' RACE reads with MiXCR, one row per CDR3 protein. The sample carries about 67,000 distinct CDR3 sequences, 11% recorded once. The CDR3 consists of 10 residues. This TCR was recovered from an adult who was a healthcare worker with PCR-confirmed SARS-CoV-2 infection or an uninfected control (not recorded which). What was sequenced was whole blood. The genes are TRBV21-1 and TRBJ2-7. TRBV21-1 is designated a pseudogene. This CDR3 is CAKGLYEQYF. CDR3 DNA: TGTGCCAAAGGCCTTTACGAGCAGTACTTC.